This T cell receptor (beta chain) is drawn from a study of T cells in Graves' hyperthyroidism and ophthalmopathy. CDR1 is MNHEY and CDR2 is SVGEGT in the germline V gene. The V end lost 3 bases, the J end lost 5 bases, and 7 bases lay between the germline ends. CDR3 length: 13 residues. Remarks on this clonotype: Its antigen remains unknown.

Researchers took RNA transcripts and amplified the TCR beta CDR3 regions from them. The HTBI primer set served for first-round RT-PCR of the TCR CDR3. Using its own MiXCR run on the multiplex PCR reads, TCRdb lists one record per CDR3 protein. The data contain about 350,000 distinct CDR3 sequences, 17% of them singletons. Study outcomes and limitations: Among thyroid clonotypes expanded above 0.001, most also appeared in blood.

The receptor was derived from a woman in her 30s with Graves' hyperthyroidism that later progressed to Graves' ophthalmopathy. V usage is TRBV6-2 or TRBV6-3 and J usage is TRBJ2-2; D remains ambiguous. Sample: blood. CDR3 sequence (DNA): TGTGCCAGCAGTTATCAAGAGACCGGGGAGCTGTTTTTT. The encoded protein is CASSYQETGELFF.